One and the same sample provided the 26 T cell receptor beta chains below, sequenced in a study of cytomegalovirus exposure and HLA in healthy donors. PCR employed 60 Vbeta and 13 Jbeta primers. The protocol was immunoSEQ multiplex PCR, while the TCRdb copy is restricted to in-frame clones and leaves out a portion. The sample has roughly 140,000 clones; roughly three quarters are singletons. Input material: PBMCs. The receptors here all came from a male donor in good health and CMV-seronegative.

This chain connects TRBV6-5 to TRBJ1-4; D unresolved. CDR1 and CDR2 (germline): MNHEY, SVGAGI. There are 15 residues in the CDR3. With 0 bases removed from V and 4 bases from J, the gap between germline ends came to 9 bases. CDR3 sequence: CASSYSTGNNEKLFF. The CDR3 bases are TGTGCCAGCAGTTACTCTACGGGGAATAATGAAAAACTGTTTTTT.

This clone appeared once. The V call is TRBV2, the J call TRBJ1-2; the D gene is possibly TRBD1 (5 bases). This CDR3 contains 10 residues. Trimming removed 7 bases at V and 7 bases at J, with 7 bases between. CDR1 and CDR2 (germline): SNHLY, FYNNEI. CDR3 nucleotide sequence: TGTGCCAGCAAGACAGTTGGCTACACCTTC. Translating it yields CASKTVGYTF. Full variable domain (rest looked up from reference TRBV2 and TRBJ1-2): EPEVTQTPSHQVTQMGQEVILRCVPISNHLYFYWYRQILGQKVEFLVSFYNNEISEKSEIFDDQFSVERPDGSNFTLKIRSTKLEDSAMYFCASKTVGYTFGSGTRLTVV.

To note about this clone: Relative to the germline gene, one junction end is altered; a read error may explain this. The J gene is TRBJ2-5, the V gene TRBV20-1; 9 bases match TRBD2. In germline, CDR1 is DFQATT, CDR2 SNEGSKA (reference sequence). The CDR3 has 11 amino acids. CDR3 region: CSPSGVETQYF. Here the CDR3 DNA reads TGCAGTCCTAGCGGGGTAGAGACCCAGTACTTC.

This clone has only a few counts. The V call is TRBV11-2, the J call TRBJ1-1, with D tentatively TRBD1 (6 bases). CDR1 is SGHAT and CDR2 is FQNNGV in the germline V gene. V lost 1 base and J lost 8, with 20 bases in between. The CDR3 is 16 amino acids. The CDR3 sequence: CASSLVGQGKESEAFF. As DNA, the CDR3 is TGTGCCAGCAGCTTAGTAGGTCAGGGGAAGGAGTCGGAAGCTTTCTTT.

The genes are TRBV7-2 and TRBJ2-7, with 10 bases matching TRBD2. CDR1 and CDR2 (germline): SGHTA, FQGNSA. This CDR3 is 15 amino acids long. The CDR3 spells CATSGGARSSYEQYF. In DNA form, the CDR3 reads TGTGCTACGAGCGGGGGGGCCCGAAGCTCCTACGAGCAGTACTTC.

There are a few counts of this clone. The chain joins TRBV29-1 to TRBJ2-5, with a tentative D call TRBD1 (5 bases). Trimming pared 5 bases from V and 11 bases from J, leaving 15 bases between. Per germline, CDR1 SQVTM and CDR2 ANQGSEA. The CDR3 is 11 residues long. The CDR3 coding sequence is TGCAGCGTTCCCAGGGCTCCTAGGCAGTACTTC. Amino acids: CSVPRAPRQYF.

V gene TRBV7-9 combines with J gene TRBJ2-7; the match to TRBD1 covers 9 bases. The CDR3 is 16 amino acids. V was pared by 4 bases and J by 6 bases, with 13 bases of the junction left unmatched. Germline V gives CDR1 SEHNR, CDR2 FQNEAQ (reference sequence). In nucleotides, the CDR3 is TGTGCCAGCAGCTCTACCTCCGGGACAGGGACGGGCGAGCAGTACTTC. It is translated as CASSSTSGTGTGEQYF. Combining the CDR3 with reference TRBV7-9 and TRBJ2-7 gives the whole variable domain DTGVSQNPRHKITKRGQNVTFRCDPISEHNRLYWYRQTLGQGPEFLTYFQNEAQLEKSRLLSDRFSAERPKGSFSTLEIQRTEQGDSAMYLCASSSTSGTGTGEQYFGPGTRLTVT.

V and J are TRBV18 and TRBJ1-1; 7 bases align to TRBD1. Germline values: CDR1 KGHSH, CDR2 LQKENI. The CDR3 sequence is 15 residues long. V lost 2 bases, J lost 2 bases, and 5 bases stayed unmatched. The CDR3 reads CASSPREGANTEAFF. In DNA, the CDR3 is TGTGCCAGCTCACCAAGAGAGGGGGCCAACACTGAAGCTTTCTTT.

The V and J genes are TRBV15 and TRBJ1-6, with D perhaps TRBD1 (5 bases). Trimming left V 0 bases short and J 14 bases short, with 11 bases between. The CDR3 runs 13 residues. CDR1 and CDR2 (germline): LNHNV, YYDKDF (reference sequence). CDR3 bases: TGTGCCACCAGCAGAGAGGCAGGGAAGGCCCTCCACTTT. It codes for CATSREAGKALHF.

The chain carries TRBV11-2 and TRBJ1-2, with 7 bases lining up with TRBD1. The CDR3 is made up of 14 amino acids. The trim removed 5 bases at V and 4 bases at J, leaving 7 bases unmatched. CDR1 is SGHAT and CDR2 is FQNNGV in the germline V gene. This CDR3 is CASSPSRDSYGYTF. In nucleotides, the CDR3 is TGTGCCAGCAGCCCTAGCCGGGACAGCTATGGCTACACCTTC.

This clone appeared a single time. V usage is TRBV15 and J usage is TRBJ2-7; 7 bases are a match to TRBD1. This CDR3 has 15 residues. Germline V gene sequence: CDR1 LNHNV, CDR2 YYDKDF (reference sequence). The V segment lost 1 base and the J segment 0 bases; nucleotides outside the gene matches: 3. CDR3 residues: CATSRVGTVSYEQYF. CDR3 DNA: TGTGCCACCAGCAGAGTAGGGACAGTCTCCTACGAGCAGTACTTC.

V usage is TRBV6-1 and J usage is TRBJ2-7; no firm D call. The V end was cut by 4 bases, the J end by 0 bases, with 4 bases between. Germline V gene sequence: CDR1 MNHNS, CDR2 SASEGT. The CDR3 runs to 12 residues. The CDR3 here is CASSAVSYEQYF. The CDR3 nucleotides read TGTGCCAGCAGTGCCGTCTCCTACGAGCAGTACTTC.

The CDR3 protein is CASSQVPTRAPETQYF. CDR3 bases: TGCGCCAGCAGCCAAGTCCCCACTAGGGCCCCCGAGACCCAGTACTTC. The chain joins TRBV4-3 to TRBJ2-5, with D possibly matching TRBD2 (5 bases). This CDR3 comprises 16 residues. The germline CDR1 and CDR2 sequences are LGHNA and YSLEER. The germline V and J ends were trimmed by 1 base and 5 bases, with 17 bases remaining between them.

The chain links TRBV15 to TRBJ1-6, with 7 bases matching TRBD1. CDR1 is LNHNV, CDR2 YYDKDF, per germline (reference sequence). This CDR3 comprises 14 residues. V lost 1 base to trimming and J lost 10 bases; unmatched junction nucleotides: 4. The CDR3 sequence is CATSRGQGGSPLHF. CDR3 coding DNA: TGTGCCACCAGCAGAGGACAGGGAGGATCACCCCTCCACTTT.

J is TRBJ1-6 and V is TRBV5-6, with unresolved D. The CDR3 contains 15 residues. V shed 4 bases and J shed 8 bases, with 16 bases lying between them. Germline V CDR1 and CDR2: SGHDT, YYEEEE. The CDR3 bases are TGTGCCAGCAGCAGTCCCTGGAGGAGCGATTCACCCCTCCACTTT. Translating gives CASSSPWRSDSPLHF.

This chain links TRBV19 with TRBJ2-7; 7 nucleotides match TRBD2. Germline loops: CDR1 LNHDA, CDR2 SQIVND (reference sequence). V gave up 6 bases and J gave up 0 bases; unmatched junction bases: 8. CDR3 length: 15 amino acids. The CDR3 reads CASSAGGGSSYEQYF. The DNA for the CDR3 is TGTGCCAGTAGCGCTGGGGGGGGTTCCTCCTACGAGCAGTACTTC. Based on the CDR3 plus reference TRBV19 and TRBJ2-7, the full variable domain is DGGITQSPKYLFRKEGQNVTLSCEQNLNHDAMYWYRQDPGQGLRLIYYSQIVNDFQKGDIAEGYSVSREKKESFPLTVTSAQKNPTAFYLCASSAGGGSSYEQYFGPGTRLTVT.

This rearrangement joins TRBV5-1 to TRBJ2-5; D is ambiguous. Germline V gene sequence: CDR1 SGHRS, CDR2 YFSETQ. The CDR3 loop spans 13 amino acids. V shed 0 bases and J shed 2 bases, with 5 bases lying between them. As DNA, the CDR3 is TGCGCCAGCAGCTTGGCCCAGCAAGAGACCCAGTACTTC. Its protein product is CASSLAQQETQYF.

V is TRBV7-9 and J is TRBJ1-6, with 9 nucleotides matching TRBD1. Germline V gene data show CDR1 as SEHNR and CDR2 as FQNEAQ (reference sequence). The CDR3 has 14 residues. Trimming removed 4 bases from V and 7 bases from J; junction bases left unmatched: 2. CDR3 in DNA: TGTGCCAGCAGCTCGGGACAGGGAAATTCACCCCTCCACTTT. It yields the protein CASSSGQGNSPLHF.

V is TRBV9 and J is TRBJ1-3; a possible D gene is TRBD1 (5 bases). The CDR3 loop spans 15 amino acids. Trimming removed 1 base from V and 4 bases from J, with 12 bases in between. Germline V gene sequence: CDR1 SGDLS, CDR2 YYNGEE. DNA for the CDR3: TGTGCCAGCAGCGTAATAGGGGCGCGCGGAAACACCATATATTTT. Translating gives CASSVIGARGNTIYF. Complete variable domain (other parts from reference TRBV9 and TRBJ1-3): DSGVTQTPKHLITATGQRVTLRCSPRSGDLSVYWYQQSLDQGLQFLIQYYNGEERAKGNILERFSAQQFPDLHSELNLSSLELGDSALYFCASSVIGARGNTIYFGEGSWLTVV.

The rearrangement uses TRBV29-1 and TRBJ2-5; 8 positions match TRBD2. Per the germline V gene, CDR1 is SQVTM and CDR2 is ANQGSEA. There are 12 residues in the CDR3. V gave up 3 bases and J gave up 6 bases; unmatched junction bases: 3. CDR3 nucleotide sequence: TGCAGCGTTGACGGGAGGGTAAAGACCCAGTACTTC. This gives the protein CSVDGRVKTQYF. The full variable domain, in which reference TRBV29-1 and TRBJ2-5 provide the parts outside the CDR3, is SAVISQKPSRDICQRGTSLTIQCQVDSQVTMMFWYRQQPGQSLTLIATANQGSEATYESGFVIDKFPISRPNLTFSTLTVSNMSPEDSSIYLCSVDGRVKTQYFGPGTRLLVL.

This chain links TRBV18 with TRBJ1-1, with 8 bases matching TRBD1. Germline V gene data show CDR1 as KGHSH and CDR2 as LQKENI. Germline trimming cut 3 bases from V and 4 bases from J; bases unmatched to any gene: 7. The CDR3 spans 15 residues. CDR3: CASSPSRGPGTEAFF. The CDR3, as DNA: TGTGCCAGCTCACCGAGCAGGGGGCCTGGCACTGAAGCTTTCTTT.

The chain couples TRBV2 to TRBJ1-2; no definite D call. Germline-derived CDR1 and CDR2 are SNHLY and FYNNEI. The CDR3 sequence is 14 residues long. Between the trimmed V and J ends, which lost 4 bases and 8 bases, there was a span of 17 bases. CDR3: CASSGQAGMLGYTF. The DNA for the CDR3 is TGTGCCAGCAGTGGTCAGGCAGGAATGTTAGGCTACACCTTC.

The chain combines TRBV4-1 with TRBJ1-2; perhaps TRBD1 as D (5 bases). The CDR3 has 16 amino acids. Trimming stripped 1 base from V and 5 bases from J, with 17 bases between. Germline assignment: CDR1 MGHRA and CDR2 YSYEKL. CDR3 in DNA: TGCGCCAGCAGCCAAGCCGCACTTGGGGGGTTTTATGGCTACACCTTC. Translating it yields CASSQAALGGFYGYTF.

The chain couples TRBV6-4 to TRBJ2-7, with 8 bases identical to TRBD1. Germline assignment: CDR1 MRHNA and CDR2 SNTAGT. The CDR3 sequence is 14 residues long. Trimming at V came to 0 bases and at J to 8 bases, leaving 6 bases not matched to a gene. The CDR3: CASSDSGQAEKQYF. CDR3 bases: TGTGCCAGCAGTGACTCGGGACAGGCCGAAAAGCAGTACTTC.

This chain uses TRBV7-2 with TRBJ2-5; D ambiguous. The CDR3 spans 11 residues. CDR1 is SGHTA and CDR2 is FQGNSA in the germline V gene. With 5 bases removed from V and 3 bases from J, the gap between germline ends came to 4 bases. CDR3: CASSPKETQYF. The CDR3 DNA reads as TGTGCCAGCAGCCCCAAAGAGACCCAGTACTTC.

The chain uses TRBV11-3 and TRBJ1-5, with a weak D call TRBD1 (6 bases). Trimming left V 11 bases short and J 1 base short, with 18 bases between. Germline assignment: CDR1 SGHNT and CDR2 YENEEA. The CDR3 contains 15 residues. The DNA of the CDR3 is TGTGCCCCCAAACCCGGGGGGCAGAGCAATCAGCCCCAGCATTTT. Residues: CAPKPGGQSNQPQHF.